This T cell receptor (beta chain) was found in a study of blood T cell repertoires in COVID-19. The wider study: Both acute and convalescent COVID-19 samples were obtained from the United States, Italy and Spain.

Authors' methods: Using reference gene primer amplification, nucleated cell counts were estimated. Measured with immunoSEQ multiplex PCR; TCRdb has only the in-frame clones, and not every one. That table supplies the V and J calls and clone size; D and trimming were determined from the DNA. The table shows approximately 240,000 clones, with 80% to 85% occurring only once. The germline gives CDR1 SGHAT, CDR2 FQNNGV. V was clipped by 0 bases and J by 11 bases, with 8 bases between them. This CDR3 is built from 13 residues. This clonotype was obtained from a woman in her 30s who had recovered from COVID-19. The specimen sequenced was peripheral blood. The chain combines TRBV11-2 with TRBJ1-6, with TRBD1 as a possible D gene (5 bases). CDR3 bases: TGTGCCAGCAGCTTAGAGCGGGGGACACCCCTCCACTTT. Its protein is CASSLERGTPLHF.